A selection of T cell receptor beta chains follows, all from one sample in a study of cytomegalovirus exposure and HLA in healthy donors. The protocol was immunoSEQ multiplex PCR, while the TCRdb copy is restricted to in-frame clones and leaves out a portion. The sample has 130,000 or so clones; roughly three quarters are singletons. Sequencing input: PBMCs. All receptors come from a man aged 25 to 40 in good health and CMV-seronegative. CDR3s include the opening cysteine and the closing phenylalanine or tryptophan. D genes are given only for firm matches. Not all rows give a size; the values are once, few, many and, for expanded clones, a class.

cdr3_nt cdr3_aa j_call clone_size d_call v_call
TGTGCCAGCGGGGGGGTGAGGACAGTTCTCTACGAGCAGTACTTC CASGGVRTVLYEQYF TRBJ2-7 - - TRBV28
TGTGCCACCAGCGTGCCTCGGAGCAGGGTAATGAACACTGAAGCTTTCTTT CATSVPRSRVMNTEAFF TRBJ1-1 - - TRBV15
TGTGCCATCAGTGAGTTCCCTGACCAAGAGACCCAGTACTTC CAISEFPDQETQYF TRBJ2-5 - - TRBV10-3
TGTGCCAGCAGTCGAGAGGTTTCGGACACTGAAGCTTTCTTT CASSREVSDTEAFF TRBJ1-1 - - TRBV28
TGTGCCAGCAGCCCAAGCGGGAGGGGCACTGAAGCTTTCTTT CASSPSGRGTEAFF TRBJ1-1 - - TRBV11-3
TGTGCCATCTCCCCCGAGGGGGCGCAGGGCTACACCTTC CAISPEGAQGYTF TRBJ1-2 - TRBD1 TRBV10-3
TGTGCCAGCAGTGAATACGTCGGTCAAGAGACCCAGTACTTC CASSEYVGQETQYF TRBJ2-5 - - TRBV25-1
TGCAGCGTTGCACGTGCCAGCTCCTACAATGAGCAGTTCTTC CSVARASSYNEQFF TRBJ2-1 - - TRBV29-1
TGTGCCAGCAGGGGGCCTCTTCGGACCTCTGGAAACACCATATATTTT CASRGPLRTSGNTIYF TRBJ1-3 - - TRBV7-8
TGCGCCAGCAGCTTAGCGACAGCCCCAGGCACAGATACGCAGTATTTT CASSLATAPGTDTQYF TRBJ2-3 - - TRBV5-1
TGTGCAAGCAGGGACAGGGGGCATTTAAACTATGGCTACGCCTTC CASRDRGHLNYGYAF TRBJ1-2 - - TRBV12-2
TGTGCCAGCAGCGGTAGCGGGGGGAAGGATACGCAGTATTTT CASSGSGGKDTQYF TRBJ2-3 - TRBD2 TRBV4-2
TGTGCCAGCAGCCAGGAGACTAGCGGGGGACAAGAGACCCAGTACTTC CASSQETSGGQETQYF TRBJ2-5 - TRBD2 TRBV5-4
TGTGCCAGCAGCTTATACCACCAGGTTCAGCCCCAGCATTTT CASSLYHQVQPQHF TRBJ1-5 - - TRBV7-2
TGTGCCAGCAGCTCTAGCGGGGGGGCCGCCGGGGAGCTGTTTTTT CASSSSGGAAGELFF TRBJ2-2 - TRBD2 TRBV7-9
TGTGCCAGCAGCACATACCGGGACAGGGGCGAGAAAAACACTGAAGCTTTCTTT CASSTYRDRGEKNTEAFF TRBJ1-1 - - TRBV21-1
TGTGCCAGCAGCTTAGCGCGGGGAATGAACACTGAAGCTTTCTTT CASSLARGMNTEAFF TRBJ1-1 - - TRBV7-2
TGTGCCAGCAGGCGACAGGGGGCGAACTATGGCTACACCTTC CASRRQGANYGYTF TRBJ1-2 - TRBD1 TRBV27
TGTGCCAGCTCACCAGGGCAGGCGATTAACTTC CASSPGQAINF TRBJ2-7 - - TRBV18
TGTGCCAGCAGTATATTCGTCAATCAGCCCCAGCATTTT CASSIFVNQPQHF TRBJ1-5 - - TRBV28
TGCAGCGTTGAAAAGCGGGAGCGAGAGCAGTTCTTC CSVEKREREQFF TRBJ2-1 few TRBD2 TRBV29-1
TGTGCCAGCAGCCGGCAGGGAACTGAAGCTTTCTTT CASSRQGTEAFF TRBJ1-1 - - TRBV14
TGTGCCTCCCAAGGCCTAGCGGGAGGGCCGAACACCGGGGAGCTGTTTTTT CASQGLAGGPNTGELFF TRBJ2-2 - TRBD2 TRBV30
TGTGCCTGGTCCTCCGGGACAGGGATCAATGAGCAGTTCTTC CAWSSGTGINEQFF TRBJ2-1 - TRBD1 TRBV30
TGTGCCAGCTCACCAATCGGGAGAAGATATGCCAAAAACATTCAGTACTTC CASSPIGRRYAKNIQYF TRBJ2-4 - - TRBV18
TGCGCCAGCAGCCAAGGGGGAAGCGGGATTGGCGACATTCAGTACTTC CASSQGGSGIGDIQYF TRBJ2-4 - TRBD2 TRBV4-3
TGTGCCAGCAGTAAGGGGACTTATGGCTACACCTTC CASSKGTYGYTF TRBJ1-2 - - TRBV6-5
TGTGCCAGCAGCGCGACTAGCGGGTCCTACGAGCAGTACTTC CASSATSGSYEQYF TRBJ2-7 - TRBD2 TRBV9
TGTGCCAGCAGCCAAGGGGTTAGCAGTGGAGAGACCCAGTACTTC CASSQGVSSGETQYF TRBJ2-5 - - TRBV4-2
TGTGCCAGCAACGACGCCGGGACAGCTAGAGAAGCTTTCTTT CASNDAGTAREAFF TRBJ1-1 once TRBD1 TRBV28
TGTGCCAGCAGAGGGGGAATCCTCCTCAACACTGAAGCTTTCTTT CASRGGILLNTEAFF TRBJ1-1 - - TRBV6-1
TGTGCCAGCCAACAGGGGGCCGGTGTAATGAACACTGAAGCTTTCTTT CASQQGAGVMNTEAFF TRBJ1-1 - TRBD1 TRBV27
TGTGCCAGCAGCTTAGCGGGAGGGCCCAATGAGCAGTTCTTC CASSLAGGPNEQFF TRBJ2-1 few TRBD2 TRBV6-5
TGTGCCAGCAGTGAAGTAGTAAGTCAGCCCCAGCATTTT CASSEVVSQPQHF TRBJ1-5 - - TRBV6-1
TGTGCCAGCAGCCAAGTGAGACAGGGGGACACAGATACGCAGTATTTT CASSQVRQGDTDTQYF TRBJ2-3 - TRBD1 TRBV14
TGTGCCAGCAGCTTACACAGTAGGAACACTGAAGCTTTCTTT CASSLHSRNTEAFF TRBJ1-1 - - TRBV11-2
TGTGCCAGCTCACGACAGGGGTCTAGCACAGATACGCAGTATTTT CASSRQGSSTDTQYF TRBJ2-3 - TRBD1 TRBV18
TGTGCCAGCAGTTGGTCGGTGGGGGCCCCCACTGAAGCTTTCTTT CASSWSVGAPTEAFF TRBJ1-1 - - TRBV25-1